These T cell receptor beta chains were read from a single sample in a study of T-cell reconstitution after alpha-beta-depleted transplantation in children. TCRdb reprocessed the PCR reads via MiXCR and lists one record per CDR3 protein. Of fewer than 350,000 distinct CDR3 sequences in the sample, around 9.1% were seen once. Sequenced material: PBMCs, taken before TCRalphabeta/CD19-depleted stem cell transplant. These receptors all come from a boy in the first two years of life with acute myeloid leukemia, due to receive a stem cell transplant. The CDR3 runs from the conserved cysteine through the conserved F or W. D genes are given only for firm matches. Only some rows state a clone size, as once, few, many or a class for expanded clones.

>TRBJ2-7|TRBV14|.|many
TGTGCCAGCAGCCAAGGGACGGGATTCTCCTACGAGCAGTACTTC
CASSQGTGFSYEQYF
>TRBJ2-4|TRBV7-2|TRBD2|many
TGTGCCAGCAGCTTAGTTGTACTAGCGGAAAACATTCAGTACTTC
CASSLVVLAENIQYF
>TRBJ1-2|TRBV28|.|many
TGTGCCAGCAGTTTAGGGGGAGACTATGGCTACACCTTC
CASSLGGDYGYTF
>TRBJ2-3|TRBV7-3|.|many
TGTGCCAGCAGCTTAAACGGGGCGCCAGATACGCAGTATTTT
CASSLNGAPDTQYF
>TRBJ2-1|TRBV12-3/TRBV12-4|TRBD2|.
TGTGCCAGCAGTTCCTGGACTAGCGGGGCCCCTCCACGGCAGTTCTTC
CASSSWTSGAPPRQFF
>TRBJ2-2|TRBV11-2|TRBD2|once
TGTGCCAGCAGCTTTAGACTAGCGGGGGGTTTTTTTTCGAACACCGGGGAGCTGTTTTTT
CASSFRLAGGFFSNTGELFF
>TRBJ2-5|TRBV7-9|.|many
TGTGCCAGCAGCCTTCCAGGCAGGGAAGAGACCCAGTACTTC
CASSLPGREETQYF
>TRBJ2-2|TRBV24-1|.|many
TGTGCCACCAGTGATTTAGGTCCTCTAGGCGGGGAGCTGTTTTTT
CATSDLGPLGGELFF
>TRBJ2-5|TRBV20-1|TRBD1|many
TGCAGTGCCCCACAGGGGGCTGGAGAGACCCAGTACTTC
CSAPQGAGETQYF
>TRBJ2-1|TRBV20-1|TRBD1|few
TGCAGTGCTACAGGGGGTCCCTACAATGAGCAGTTCTTC
CSATGGPYNEQFF
>TRBJ2-7|TRBV29-1|.|many
TGCAGCGTTTGGCGGGCAGGGTTATACGAGCAGTACTTC
CSVWRAGLYEQYF
>TRBJ1-5|TRBV12-3/TRBV12-4|TRBD1|many
TGTGCCAGCAGTCCCGGGACAGCTAATAGCAATCAGCCCCAGCATTTT
CASSPGTANSNQPQHF
>TRBJ2-1|TRBV5-4|TRBD2|.
TGTGCCAGCAGTCACGGACTAGCGGGCTCTTACAATGAGCAGTTCTTC
CASSHGLAGSYNEQFF
>TRBJ2-7|TRBV29-1|TRBD1|many
TGCAGCGTTCTCCGGACAGGGCTCTCCTACGAGCAGTACTTC
CSVLRTGLSYEQYF
>TRBJ2-3|TRBV11-2|.|many
TGTGCCAGCAGCCTACCCCCAGGGGCCCCTAGCACAGATACGCAGTATTTT
CASSLPPGAPSTDTQYF
>TRBJ2-1|TRBV5-1|TRBD2|many
TGCGCCAGCAGGGGCGGGAGGGCCGGAAATGAGCAGTTCTTC
CASRGGRAGNEQFF
>TRBJ2-1|TRBV20-1|TRBD1|few
TGCAGTGCCCAATCCGGGACAGGGGCCAAGGAGCAGTTCTTC
CSAQSGTGAKEQFF
>TRBJ1-2|TRBV7-2|.|many
TGTGCCAGCAGCTTAGCCCCACGGCAGGGCCCCTATGGCTACACCTTC
CASSLAPRQGPYGYTF
>TRBJ1-1|TRBV7-6|.|many
TGTGCCAGCAGCCCAGGGCAGGGTTGGACTGAAGCTTTCTTT
CASSPGQGWTEAFF
>TRBJ2-1|TRBV14|TRBD2|many
TGTGCCAGCAGCCAGGATCCGGGACTAGGACACAATGAGCAGTTCTTC
CASSQDPGLGHNEQFF
>TRBJ2-2|TRBV7-8|.|many
TGTGCCAGCAGCTTAGTACTGCTGAACACCGGGGAGCTGTTTTTT
CASSLVLLNTGELFF
>TRBJ2-7|TRBV4-3|.|many
TGCGCCAGCAGCCAAGATTTCAGAAGGAGAAGGGAGCAGTACTTC
CASSQDFRRRREQYF
>TRBJ2-3|TRBV15|.|few
TGTGCCACTGCAGAGGACACCACTCCCATGGATACGCAGTATTTT
CATAEDTTPMDTQYF